This TCR beta chain appears in the sequencing data of a study of blood T cell repertoires in COVID-19 (dated by TCRdb to 2020 to 2021). For context, the study as a whole: The collaborator samples originated in the United States, Italy and Spain and spanned the acute and convalescent phases of COVID-19. The material from the prospective study consisted of cDNA or gDNA derived from T cells, B-cell-depleted T cells, or PBMCs. Deeply sampled blood TCRbeta repertoires from subjects exposed to, actively infected with, or recovered from COVID-19 were included in the dataset. A freely available public database, intended as a resource for researchers studying the immune response to SARS-CoV-2, is where the repertoires were released. The samples were drawn from two sources: the first 160 participants of the ongoing ImmuneRACE study, and 950 to 1,500 subjects contributed by 6 global collaborators. Nearly every sample came with metadata listing a de-identified subject ID, COVID-19 status, age in years and sex. HLA class I and class II types, where available, came from metadata supplied by the sample provider rather than from assay-based typing. Overall study results and their limits: Clinical and demographic metadata were provided uncurated, with the amount varying by source and participant.

Unmatched junction bases come to 6, with V trimmed by 4 bases and J by 7 bases. CDR1 and CDR2 are read off the germline V gene as SGHRS and YFSETQ. The CDR3 runs 14 amino acids, cysteine and phenylalanine included. The read is trimmed to its CDR3 DNA, 42 bases read in frame from base 1. Each collaborating institution followed its own protocols to collect whole blood in K2EDTA tubes. For TCRbeta analysis, collaborators shipped samples as frozen whole blood, isolated PBMCs, or DNA extracted from either of those sample types. TCRbeta CDR3 regions were amplified from genomic DNA using the immunoSEQ Assay, a bias-controlled multiplex PCR. For the original study's pipeline: The number of nucleated cells in each sample was estimated by amplification of reference gene primers within the assay. To quantify the absolute abundance of each unique TCRbeta CDR3 rearrangement, sequence reads were collapsed and filtered. For each sample, productive Simpson clonality was calculated as the square root of Simpson's diversity index across productive rearrangements. TCRdb provides this immuneACCESS table in a form limited to in-frame rearrangements. Some clones are lacking; in checked studies, under half of them reflect an unresolved V gene, and why the rest are absent is not known. V, J and clone size were drawn from that table, and D and trimming were deduced from the DNA. Recorded for this sample are about 140,000 clones; about 82% of them occurred a single time. The top ten clones comprise 4.5% to 5% of the sample.

With regard to this clone: There is no known antigen for this receptor. Per-base qualities were not stored, and no clone one base away is much larger.

The chain links TRBV5-1 with TRBJ1-3; TRBD1 aligns with 9 central bases. This sequence was found in a woman older than 75 with active or convalescent COVID-19. The source material was peripheral blood. The encoded CDR3 is CASSEGQGRNTIYF. The sequenced DNA is TGCGCCAGCAGCGAGGGACAGGGACGCAACACCATATATTTT.